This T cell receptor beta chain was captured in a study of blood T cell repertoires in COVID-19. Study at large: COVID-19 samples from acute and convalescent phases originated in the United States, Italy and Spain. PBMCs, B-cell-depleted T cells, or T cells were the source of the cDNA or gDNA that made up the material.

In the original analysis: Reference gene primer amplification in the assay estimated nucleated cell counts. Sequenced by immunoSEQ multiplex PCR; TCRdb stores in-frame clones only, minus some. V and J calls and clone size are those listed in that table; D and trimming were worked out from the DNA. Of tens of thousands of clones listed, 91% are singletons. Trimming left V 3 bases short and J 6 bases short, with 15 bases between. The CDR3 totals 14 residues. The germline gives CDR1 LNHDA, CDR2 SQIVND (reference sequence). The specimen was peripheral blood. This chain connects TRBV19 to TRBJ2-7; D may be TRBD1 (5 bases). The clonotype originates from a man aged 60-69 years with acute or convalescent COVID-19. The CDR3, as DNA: TGTGCCAGTAGTATCAGTGCCAGGGTTGGCGAGCAGTACTTC. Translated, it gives CASSISARVGEQYF.